Each of the 25 T cell receptor beta chains below was sequenced from the same sample in a study of control samples from healthy donors and cancer patients. Produced via immunoSEQ multiplex PCR; TCRdb's table is partial and in-frame only. The data show about 79,000 clones, 93% seen once. Input material: PBMCs. Receptors originate from a woman in her forties with lung cancer.

As regards this clone: One end of the junction is discordant with germline, which a read error may explain. V and J are TRBV7-7 and TRBJ2-5; D is uncertain. The CDR3 is 13 residues long. The germline V gene has CDR1 SSHAT and CDR2 FNYEAQ (reference sequence). CDR3 in amino acids: CASSLLVEETQYF. The CDR3 nucleotides are TGTGCTAGCAGCTTATTAGTTGAAGAGACCCAGTACTTC.

The V call is TRBV5-6, the J call TRBJ1-1; D is unclear. V was cut by 4 bases and J by 2 bases, with 15 bases left in between. Germline-derived CDR1 and CDR2 are SGHDT and YYEEEE. CDR3 size: 15 residues. This chain's CDR3 is CASSPKVRRNTEAFF. DNA for the CDR3: TGTGCCAGCAGCCCCAAGGTAAGGCGAAACACTGAAGCTTTCTTT. Complete variable domain (other parts from reference TRBV5-6 and TRBJ1-1): DAGVTQSPTHLIKTRGQQVTLRCSPKSGHDTVSWYQQALGQGPQFIFQYYEEEERQRGNFPDRFSGHQFPNYSSELNVNALLLGDSALYLCASSPKVRRNTEAFFGQGTRLTVV.

The V call is TRBV5-6, the J call TRBJ1-2, with D possibly matching TRBD1 (6 bases). V shed 0 bases and J shed 4 bases, with 13 bases lying between them. Germline V gene data show CDR1 as SGHDT and CDR2 as YYEEEE. The CDR3 is 15 residues long. The DNA of the CDR3 is TGTGCCAGCAGCTTGGACTCCGGGACATCCTATGGCTACACCTTC. It codes for CASSLDSGTSYGYTF.

Turning to this clone: Other nucleotide sequences from this sample produce the same CDR3. The rearrangement joins TRBV19 to TRBJ1-5; D is undetermined. CDR3 length equals 13 residues. CDR1 is LNHDA, CDR2 SQIVND, per germline (reference sequence). Trimming took off 2 bases at V and 0 bases at J, with 2 bases between the two ends. The CDR3 loop is CASSISSNQPQHF. For the CDR3, the DNA is TGTGCCAGTAGTATAAGTAGCAATCAGCCCCAGCATTTT.

V gene TRBV27 combines with J gene TRBJ2-3; D is perhaps TRBD1 (7 bases). The CDR3 totals 16 residues. CDR1 is MNHEY, CDR2 SMNVEV, per germline (reference sequence). V lost 3 bases to trimming and J lost 5 bases, with 18 bases between them. The CDR3 region has the DNA TGTGCCAGCAGTTTCGATAGCAGGGGGGCCCTAGATACGCAGTATTTT. This codes for CASSFDSRGALDTQYF.

This chain joins TRBV4-1 and TRBJ1-3; perhaps TRBD1 as D (6 bases). This CDR3 spans 19 amino acids. Trimming took 0 bases from V and 1 from J, leaving 19 bases between them. In germline, CDR1 is MGHRA, CDR2 YSYEKL. The CDR3 nucleotides are TGCGCCAGCAGCCAAGACCCCGGAGAGGGGGGCGCGTCTGGAAACACCATATATTTT. Its protein product is CASSQDPGEGGASGNTIYF.

Here the CDR3 DNA reads TGTGCCAGTAGTTCCTCTCGTAGACCCGGGGAGCTGTTTTTT. Protein sequence: CASSSSRRPGELFF. The chain combines TRBV19 with TRBJ2-2; no definite D call. Germline CDR1 is LNHDA and CDR2 is SQIVND (reference sequence). The V end lost 5 bases, the J end lost 6 bases, and 13 bases lay between the germline ends. The CDR3 covers 14 residues.

This chain links TRBV19 with TRBJ1-3, with D unresolved. The CDR3 consists of 15 residues. CDR1 LNHDA and CDR2 SQIVND come from the germline V gene (reference sequence). V lost 6 bases to trimming and J lost 1 base, with 13 bases between them. CDR3 protein: CASSTLGSSGNTIYF. The CDR3 bases are TGTGCCAGTAGCACATTGGGCAGTTCTGGAAACACCATATATTTT.

This clone was seen only once. The chain is built from TRBV15 and TRBJ2-7; 8 bases map to TRBD1. Germline loops: CDR1 LNHNV, CDR2 YYDKDF (reference sequence). Losses at the gene ends were 0 bases for V and 1 base for J; bases not matched to a gene: 5. This CDR3 is built from 16 residues. CDR3 in DNA: TGTGCCACCAGCAGAGATCGACAGGGGAGGTCCTACGAGCAGTACTTC. Protein product: CATSRDRQGRSYEQYF.

The chain combines TRBV6-5 with TRBJ1-2; D not certain. Germline V gives CDR1 MNHEY, CDR2 SVGAGI. This CDR3 contains 15 residues. Trimming left V 0 bases short and J 0 bases short, with 8 bases between. This CDR3 is CASSYSGSANYGYTF. In nucleotides, the CDR3 is TGTGCCAGCAGTTACTCGGGCAGTGCTAACTATGGCTACACCTTC.

V is TRBV10-3 and J is TRBJ1-1; tentatively, D is TRBD1 (5 bases). The CDR3 totals 15 residues. From germline, CDR1 is ENHRY and CDR2 SYGVKD. Trimming took off 2 bases at V and 1 base at J, with 11 bases between the two ends. The CDR3 loop is CAISEAQVGNTEAFF. DNA of the CDR3: TGTGCCATCAGTGAGGCACAGGTGGGGAACACTGAAGCTTTCTTT.

V is TRBV7-2 and J is TRBJ2-1; D gene uncertain. The V end was cut by 1 base, the J end by 6 bases, with 13 bases between. Germline V gene lookup returns CDR1 SGHTA and CDR2 FQGNSA. This CDR3 has 15 amino acids. The CDR3 region has the DNA TGTGCCAGCAGCTTAGACTGGATAACTTCCAATGAGCAGTTCTTC. Protein product: CASSLDWITSNEQFF.

This rearrangement joins TRBV4-1 to TRBJ2-6; D may be TRBD1 or TRBD2 (5 bases each). Germline-derived CDR1 and CDR2 are MGHRA and YSYEKL. V was pared by 4 bases and J by 3 bases, with 22 bases between. The CDR3 sequence is 19 residues long. CDR3 loop: CASSLWGRDATSGANVLTF. The DNA for the CDR3 is TGCGCCAGCAGCCTTTGGGGCAGGGACGCGACAAGTGGGGCCAACGTCCTGACTTTC.

In nucleotides, the CDR3 is TGTGCCAGCACTTCCGGGGAGGCGGGACGGCAAGAGACCCAGTACTTC. Translated, it gives CASTSGEAGRQETQYF. The chain has TRBV9 and TRBJ2-5; tentatively, D is TRBD2 (6 bases). Germline V lookup: CDR1 SGDLS, CDR2 YYNGEE. The V gene lost 6 bases and the J gene lost 2 bases, with 20 bases spanning the gap. The CDR3 sequence is 16 residues long.

The gene calls are TRBV9 and TRBJ1-2; 9 bases map to TRBD1. Trimming removed 4 bases from V and 3 bases from J; junction bases left unmatched: 7. The CDR3 has 15 amino acids. Germline-derived CDR1 and CDR2 are SGDLS and YYNGEE. The CDR3 region is CASSSGTGIDYGYTF. CDR3 nucleotide sequence: TGTGCCAGCAGCTCAGGGACAGGGATTGACTATGGCTACACCTTC.

The chain uses TRBV5-1 and TRBJ1-1; a possible D gene is TRBD1 (5 bases). Per germline, CDR1 SGHRS and CDR2 YFSETQ. The CDR3 contains 16 residues. The V end was cut by 3 bases, the J end by 1 base, with 16 bases between. The CDR3 sequence: CASSSNPDTWNTEAFF. The DNA of the CDR3 is TGCGCCAGCAGCTCAAACCCGGACACCTGGAACACTGAAGCTTTCTTT.

V is TRBV4-2 and J is TRBJ2-7; no definite D call. V was clipped by 0 bases and J by 2 bases, with 8 bases between them. This CDR3 is 14 amino acids long. CDR1 and CDR2 (germline): LGHNA, YNFKEQ. CDR3 amino acids: CASSQDGQTYEQYF. The CDR3, as DNA: TGTGCCAGCAGCCAAGATGGGCAGACCTACGAGCAGTACTTC.

V gene TRBV28 combines with J gene TRBJ2-1; TRBD1 might be the D (5 bases). The V end was cut by 2 bases, the J end by 8 bases, with 7 bases between. The germline CDR1 and CDR2 sequences are MDHEN and SYDVKM. The CDR3 is 12 amino acids. The CDR3 DNA follows: TGTGCCAGCAGTTTACAGGGCGATGAGCAGTTCTTC. Amino acid sequence: CASSLQGDEQFF.

The rearrangement links TRBV30 to TRBJ1-2; D might be TRBD1 (5 bases). The germline gives CDR1 GTSNPN, CDR2 SVGIG (reference sequence). This CDR3 is built from 15 residues. Trimming pared 6 bases from V and 7 bases from J, leaving 24 bases between. CDR3 in DNA: TGTGCCTGTAACGCACCCACCGGGGCTCCGGGTGGCTACACCTTC. It encodes CACNAPTGAPGGYTF. The entire variable domain, with the rest obtained from reference TRBV30 and TRBJ1-2, is as follows: SQTIHQWPATLVQPVGSPLSLECTVEGTSNPNLYWYRQAAGRGLQLLFYSVGIGQISSEVPQNLSASRPQDRQFILSSKKLLLSDSGFYLCACNAPTGAPGGYTFGSGTRLTVV.

The chain links TRBV29-1 to TRBJ1-2; 12 nucleotides align to TRBD1. Losses at the gene ends were 6 bases for V and 5 bases for J; bases not matched to a gene: 4. In germline, CDR1 is SQVTM, CDR2 ANQGSEA. The CDR3 has 13 amino acids. CDR3 sequence: CSVAGQGAYGYTF. The CDR3 DNA sequence: TGCAGCGTGGCGGGACAGGGGGCTTATGGCTACACCTTC.

V is TRBV24-1 and J is TRBJ2-7; 9 nucleotides agree with TRBD2. Germline trimming cut 6 bases from V and 7 bases from J; bases unmatched to any gene: 12. CDR1 and CDR2 (germline): KGHDR, SFDVKD. The CDR3 has 15 amino acids. CDR3 residues: CATSTTQRGDSEQYF. The CDR3 DNA is TGTGCCACCAGTACTACCCAGCGGGGGGACTCGGAGCAGTACTTC.

As to this clone: The sample has other DNA sequences that encode this CDR3 too. The chain has TRBV12-3 or TRBV12-4 and TRBJ2-3; D is undetermined. The CDR3 has 11 amino acids. The CDR3 here is CASSSTDTQYF. Here the CDR3 DNA reads TGTGCTAGCTCTAGCACAGATACGCAGTATTTT.

This rearrangement joins TRBV3-1 (or the pseudogene TRBV3-2) to TRBJ1-5, with 8 positions matching TRBD1. Trimming removed 1 base from V and 0 bases from J; junction bases left unmatched: 2. The CDR3 runs to 16 residues. Looked up from germline, CDR1 is LGHDT and CDR2 is YNNKEL (reference sequence). The CDR3 protein is CASSQGTGISNQPQHF. In nucleotides, the CDR3 is TGTGCCAGCAGCCAAGGGACAGGGATTAGCAATCAGCCCCAGCATTTT.

The table lists this clone with a count of one. For the CDR3, the DNA is TGTGCCAGTAGTATAGAAGGGACGAAGGCGGAGACCCAGTACTTC. This translates into CASSIEGTKAETQYF. The V and J genes are TRBV19 and TRBJ2-5; D is possibly TRBD1 or TRBD2 (5 bases each). CDR1 and CDR2 (germline): LNHDA, SQIVND (reference sequence). Trimming removed 0 bases at V and 5 bases at J, with 13 bases between. The length of the CDR3 is 15 residues.

The V gene is TRBV9, the J gene TRBJ1-3, with D hard to call. V lost 2 bases, J lost 0 bases, and 6 bases lay in between. Germline V gene lookup returns CDR1 SGDLS and CDR2 YYNGEE. The length of the CDR3 is 14 residues. The CDR3 DNA reads TGTGCCAGCAGCGTCGCAGGCTCTGGAAACACCATATATTTT. The encoded protein is CASSVAGSGNTIYF.